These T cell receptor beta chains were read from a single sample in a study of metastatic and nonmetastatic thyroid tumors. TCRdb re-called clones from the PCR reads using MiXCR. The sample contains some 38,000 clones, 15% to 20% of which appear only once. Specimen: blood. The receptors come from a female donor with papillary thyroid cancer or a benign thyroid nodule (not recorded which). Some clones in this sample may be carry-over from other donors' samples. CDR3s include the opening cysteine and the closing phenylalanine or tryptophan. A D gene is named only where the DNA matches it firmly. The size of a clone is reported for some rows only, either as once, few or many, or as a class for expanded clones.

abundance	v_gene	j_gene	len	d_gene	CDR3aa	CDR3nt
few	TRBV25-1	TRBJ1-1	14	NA	CTSSEQGGGTEAFF	TGTACAAGCAGTGAGCAGGGAGGGGGAACTGAAGCTTTCTTT
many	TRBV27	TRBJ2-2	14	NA	CASSLRGDTGELFF	TGTGCCAGCAGTTTAAGGGGGGACACCGGGGAGCTGTTTTTT
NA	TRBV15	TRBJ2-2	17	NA	CATSSGERERDTGELVF	TGTGCCACCAGCAGCGGGGAGCGTGAGCGGGACACCGGGGAGCTGGTTTTT
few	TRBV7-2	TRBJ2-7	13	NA	CASILALTYEQYF	TGTGCCAGCATCTTAGCGTTAACCTACGAGCAGTACTTC
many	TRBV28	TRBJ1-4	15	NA	CASSGQGLLNEKLFF	TGTGCCAGCAGTGGTCAGGGGTTACTTAATGAAAAACTGTTTTTT
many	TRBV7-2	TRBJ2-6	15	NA	CASSLGPAGANVLTF	TGTGCCAGCAGCTTAGGCCCAGCTGGGGCCAACGTCCTGACTTTC
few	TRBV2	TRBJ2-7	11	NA	CASSPWSEQYF	TGTGCCAGCAGTCCGTGGTCCGAGCAGTACTTC
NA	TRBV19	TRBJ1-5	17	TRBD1	CASTKLGPGGSGQPQHF	TGTGCCAGTACCAAACTCGGCCCAGGGGGCTCGGGCCAGCCCCAGCATTTT
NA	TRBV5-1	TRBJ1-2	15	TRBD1	CASSHRTGWLVGYTF	TGCGCCAGCAGCCATCGGACAGGCTGGCTAGTTGGCTACACCTTC
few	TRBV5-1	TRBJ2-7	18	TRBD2	CASSLGLAGSPGWAEQYF	TGCGCCAGCAGCTTAGGACTAGCGGGATCCCCGGGTTGGGCGGAGCAGTACTTC